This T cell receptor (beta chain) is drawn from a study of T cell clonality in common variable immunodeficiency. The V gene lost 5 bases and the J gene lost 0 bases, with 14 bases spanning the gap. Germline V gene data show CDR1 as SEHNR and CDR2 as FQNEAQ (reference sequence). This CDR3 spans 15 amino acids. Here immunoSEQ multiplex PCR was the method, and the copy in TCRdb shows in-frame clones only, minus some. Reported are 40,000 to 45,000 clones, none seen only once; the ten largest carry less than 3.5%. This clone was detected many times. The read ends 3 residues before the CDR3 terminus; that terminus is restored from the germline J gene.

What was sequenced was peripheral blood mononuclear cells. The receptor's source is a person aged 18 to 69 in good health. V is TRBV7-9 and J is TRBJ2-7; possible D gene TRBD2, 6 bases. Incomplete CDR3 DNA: TGTGCCAGCAGCCAAGGGACTTCCTACTCCTACGAG. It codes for CASSQGTSYSYE. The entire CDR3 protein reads CASSQGTSYSYEQYF. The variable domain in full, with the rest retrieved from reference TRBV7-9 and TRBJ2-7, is DTGVSQNPRHKITKRGQNVTFRCDPISEHNRLYWYRQTLGQGPEFLTYFQNEAQLEKSRLLSDRFSAERPKGSFSTLEIQRTEQGDSAMYLCASSQGTSYSYEQYFGPGTRLTVT.